This T cell receptor (beta chain) came from a study of blood T cell repertoires in COVID-19. Background on the study: The study drew acute and convalescent COVID-19 samples from the United States, Italy and Spain. Nucleic acid was either cDNA or gDNA, and it came from T cells, B-cell-depleted T cells, or PBMCs.

Clinical history as reported by participants underpinned cohort assignment. Germline values: CDR1 PRHDT, CDR2 FYEKMQ (reference sequence). CDR3 length: 17 residues. V was shortened by 4 bases and J by 0 bases, with 16 bases between the two germline ends. Sequencing was performed with immunoSEQ multiplex PCR; in TCRdb, only in-frame clones are kept and a portion is missing. The sample includes approximately 440,000 clones, 90% of them seen just once. This chain joins TRBV13 and TRBJ2-4; D uncertain. This TCR derives from a man aged 18 to 30 who had recovered from COVID-19. The sequenced sample consisted of PBMCs or T cells enriched from blood (not recorded which). CDR3 sequence (DNA): TGTGCCAGCAGCTACGCAGGCCTGACCCTAGCCAAAAACATTCAGTACTTC. Its translation: CASSYAGLTLAKNIQYF.